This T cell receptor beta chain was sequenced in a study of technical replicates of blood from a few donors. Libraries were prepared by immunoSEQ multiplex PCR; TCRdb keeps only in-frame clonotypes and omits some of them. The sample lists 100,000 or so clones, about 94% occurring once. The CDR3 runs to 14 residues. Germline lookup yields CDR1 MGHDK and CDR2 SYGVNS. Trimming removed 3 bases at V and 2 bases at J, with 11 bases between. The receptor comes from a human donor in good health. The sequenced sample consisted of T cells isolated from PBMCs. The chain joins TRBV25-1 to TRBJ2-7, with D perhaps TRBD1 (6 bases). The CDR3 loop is CASSEEDSPYEQYF. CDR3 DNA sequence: TGTGCCAGCAGTGAGGAGGACAGCCCCTACGAGCAGTACTTC.